One and the same sample provided the 3 T cell receptor beta chains below, sequenced in a study of blood T cells in healthy people across ages (dated by TCRdb to between 2014 and 2016). Library method: 5' RACE. TCRdb lists the instrument as Illumina HiSeq 2500. A second PCR of about 7 to 12 cycles was run with a J-beta primer mix and a sample-barcoded 5' primer. TCRdb handled the public reads itself, with Q25 trimming in fastp and clone calling in MiXCR, and kept productive beta chains. Here each entry gathers all rows of one CDR3 protein and keeps the most common genes and DNA. A total of 1.5 million to 2 million distinct CDR3 sequences appear in this sample, roughly 30% of them only once. The ten largest clones capture roughly 8% of the sample. Source material: blood. The origin of the receptors is a woman aged 30 to 39 in good health.

The chain uses TRBV5-5 and TRBJ2-1; a possible D gene is TRBD1 (5 bases). Germline V gives CDR1 SGHKS, CDR2 YYEKEE (reference sequence). V gave up 4 bases and J gave up 5 bases, with 10 bases separating them. This CDR3 spans 13 amino acids. The CDR3 is CASSGDSDNEQFF. CDR3 nucleotides: TGTGCCAGCAGCGGAGACAGCGACAATGAGCAGTTCTTC.

This clonotype was seen many times. The chain carries TRBV20-1 and TRBJ1-2, with TRBD1 as a possible D gene (6 bases). Trimming removed 8 bases at V and 0 bases at J, with 19 bases between. This CDR3 spans 15 amino acids. CDR1 is DFQATT and CDR2 is SNEGSKA in the germline V gene (reference sequence). For the CDR3, the DNA is TGCAGTCCCTTGTCCGGGGGCGAGGCTAACTATGGCTACACCTTC. Translated, it gives CSPLSGGEANYGYTF.

The rearrangement links TRBV5-6 to TRBJ1-5; D is undetermined. Germline CDR1 and CDR2: SGHDT and YYEEEE. CDR3 length: 15 amino acids. V shed 0 bases and J shed 3 bases, with 10 bases lying between them. This chain's CDR3 is CASSLGSGNNQPQHF. The CDR3 DNA reads TGTGCCAGCAGCTTGGGTTCGGGGAACAATCAGCCCCAGCATTTT.